Described below is a single TCR beta chain sequence and its context. Its antigen is as yet unknown. Assay: immunoSEQ multiplex PCR; the TCRdb copy retains only in-frame clones and omits some. The table includes 130,000 to 150,000 clones, approximately 89% detected once. The ends were cut back, 4 bases at V and 6 bases at J, with 19 bases in the middle. The CDR3 spans 17 residues. CDR1 is SGHVS, CDR2 FQNEAQ, per germline. The data were taken from a study of T cell responses to AZD1222 COVID-19 vaccine. Study-wide results and caveats: Repertoires were sampled only after the peak T cell response.

The receptor was isolated from an adult who received the AZD1222 COVID-19 vaccine. V and J are TRBV7-8 and TRBJ1-6; maybe TRBD1 (6 bases). The material was peripheral blood, obtained 28 days after the second AZD1222 dose. The CDR3 DNA reads TGTGCCAGCAGCTCCGTATCCGGGGGGGCGTTTAATTCACCCCTCCACTTT. Translation: CASSSVSGGAFNSPLHF.